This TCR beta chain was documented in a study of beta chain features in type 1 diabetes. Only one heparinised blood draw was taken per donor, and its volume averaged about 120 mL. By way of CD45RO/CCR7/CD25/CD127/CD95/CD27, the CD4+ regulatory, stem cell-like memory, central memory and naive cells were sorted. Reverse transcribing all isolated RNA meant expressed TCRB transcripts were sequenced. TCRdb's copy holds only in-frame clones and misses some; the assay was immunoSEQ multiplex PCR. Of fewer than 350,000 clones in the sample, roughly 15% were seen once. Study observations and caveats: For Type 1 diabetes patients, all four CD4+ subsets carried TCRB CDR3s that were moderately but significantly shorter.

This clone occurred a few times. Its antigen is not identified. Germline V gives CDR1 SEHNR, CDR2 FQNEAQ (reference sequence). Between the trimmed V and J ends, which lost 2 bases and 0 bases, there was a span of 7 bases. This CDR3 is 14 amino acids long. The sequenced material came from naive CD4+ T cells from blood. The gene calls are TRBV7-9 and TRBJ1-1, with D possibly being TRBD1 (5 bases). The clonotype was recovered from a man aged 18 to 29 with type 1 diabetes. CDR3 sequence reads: CASSLLGLNTEAFF. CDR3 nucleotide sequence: TGTGCCAGCAGCTTATTGGGGCTGAACACTGAAGCTTTCTTT.